These T cell receptor beta chains were read from a single sample in a study of PD-1 blockade in classical Hodgkin lymphoma. Produced via immunoSEQ multiplex PCR; TCRdb's table is partial and in-frame only. The sample comprises 10,000 to 15,000 clones, roughly 77% of which are singletons, and more than 20% rests with the top ten. The sample was peripheral blood mononuclear cells (PBMCs), taken at baseline. These TCRs come from a human donor with classical Hodgkin lymphoma. Each CDR3 is given with its conserved first and last residue.

j_gene	v_gene	CDR3aa
TRBJ1-1	TRBV18	CASSPRTENTEAFF
TRBJ2-5	TRBV9	CASSGYQGPQETQYF
TRBJ2-1	TRBV11-2	CASSPGLASPEQFF
TRBJ2-6	TRBV12-5	CPITRTRLRDYSGANVLTF
TRBJ1-1	TRBV13	CANTLTGNTEAFF
TRBJ1-3	TRBV7-9	CASSPSGGNTIYF
TRBJ2-5	TRBV19	CASSILLAGGTGAQYF
TRBJ2-5	TRBV6-5	CATYDFGRQETQYF
TRBJ2-6	TRBV7-9	CASSSDGSWGANVLTF
TRBJ1-1	TRBV7-8	CASSQVGREAFF
TRBJ1-1	TRBV6-1	CASIPGAYNTEAFF
TRBJ1-3	TRBV7-2	CASSLIHGSGNTIYF
TRBJ1-2	TRBV6-5	CASSYSGGYGYTF
TRBJ1-2	TRBV5-1	CASSGGTSSVGYGYTF
TRBJ2-3	TRBV5-1	CASSLAGGSQDTQYF
TRBJ1-4	TRBV28	CASSPPRGKLFF
TRBJ2-7	TRBV7-8	CASSLGDRGPSYEQYF
TRBJ1-1	TRBV18	CASSLQRQGYTEAFF
TRBJ2-5	TRBV7-2	CASSSAHRGETQYF
TRBJ1-1	TRBV6-1	CASRYRGLNTEAFF
TRBJ1-5	TRBV28	CASSDDQPQHF
TRBJ2-5	TRBV5-1	CASSLVPETQYF